Each of the 32 T cell receptor beta chains below was sequenced from the same sample in a study of cytomegalovirus exposure and HLA in healthy donors. Primers included in the PCR were 60 Vbeta and 13 Jbeta primers. The data were produced by immunoSEQ multiplex PCR, yet TCRdb's version contains in-frame clones alone and is incomplete. The sample carries about 160,000 clones, roughly 80% recorded once. Sequenced input: PBMCs. These receptors all stem from a man younger than 40 in good health and CMV-seropositive.

The J gene is TRBJ1-4, the V gene TRBV18; D gene uncertain. The CDR3 contains 14 residues. V was clipped by 5 bases and J by 6 bases, with 13 bases between them. Germline V lookup: CDR1 KGHSH, CDR2 LQKENI. CDR3 coding DNA: TGTGCCAGCTCAACGGCGGTCCGGGATGAAAAACTGTTTTTT. Translating gives CASSTAVRDEKLFF.

Written as DNA, the CDR3 is TGTGCCAGCAGCTTAGAACCAAGGGGGAACACTGAAGCTTTCTTT. The encoded protein is CASSLEPRGNTEAFF. The rearrangement joins TRBV7-9 to TRBJ1-1; D possibly corresponds to TRBD1 (5 bases). The CDR3 consists of 15 residues. The germline V gene has CDR1 SEHNR and CDR2 FQNEAQ (reference sequence). The ends were cut back, 1 base at V and 1 base at J, with 10 bases in the middle.

This clone was counted a single time. The rearrangement links TRBV7-6 to TRBJ1-2; the match to TRBD1 covers 8 bases. CDR3 length: 17 residues. Germline CDR1 is SGHVS and CDR2 is FNYEAQ. V dropped 4 bases and J dropped 4; count of bases not matched to a gene: 14. For the CDR3, the DNA is TGTGCCAGCAGCTCCACGGGACAGGTTAATTCCCTCTATGGCTACACCTTC. Residues: CASSSTGQVNSLYGYTF.

This chain links TRBV6-1 with TRBJ2-7, with D tentatively TRBD1 (5 bases). Germline V gene sequence: CDR1 MNHNS, CDR2 SASEGT. V was cut by 6 bases and J by 0 bases, with 9 bases left in between. CDR3 size: 13 residues. The CDR3 nucleotides read TGTGCCAGCAGACCTACAGGCTCCTACGAGCAGTACTTC. Protein: CASRPTGSYEQYF.

The chain recombines TRBV4-3 with TRBJ1-6, with TRBD1 matching 8 bases. Germline assignment: CDR1 LGHNA and CDR2 YSLEER. The junction had 8 bases not matched to a gene; V was cut back by 0 bases and J by 10 bases. The CDR3 covers 16 residues. CDR3 in DNA: TGCGCCAGCAGCCAAGAAGTCGGGGACAGGTTCTCACCCCTCCACTTT. Residues: CASSQEVGDRFSPLHF.

The chain has TRBV29-1 and TRBJ1-2, with a possible D match to TRBD1 (6 bases). Trimming stripped 6 bases from V and 5 bases from J, with 16 bases between. This CDR3 is built from 13 residues. Germline CDR1 is SQVTM and CDR2 is ANQGSEA. The CDR3 loop is CSVAGGAVYGYTF. CDR3 DNA sequence: TGCAGCGTGGCGGGGGGGGCAGTGTATGGCTACACCTTC. Complete variable domain (other parts from reference TRBV29-1 and TRBJ1-2): SAVISQKPSRDICQRGTSLTIQCQVDSQVTMMFWYRQQPGQSLTLIATANQGSEATYESGFVIDKFPISRPNLTFSTLTVSNMSPEDSSIYLCSVAGGAVYGYTFGSGTRLTVV.

This chain links TRBV10-1 with TRBJ1-4; D possibly corresponds to TRBD1 (5 bases). The V gene's germline CDR1 is WNHNN and CDR2 SYGVQD (reference sequence). V was cut by 3 bases and J by 5 bases, with 13 bases left in between. The CDR3 is 15 amino acids. The CDR3 region has the DNA TGCGCCAGCAGTGACCCGGGACTGATGAATGAAAAACTGTTTTTT. Translation: CASSDPGLMNEKLFF.

The chain employs TRBV27 and TRBJ1-2; D is possibly TRBD1 (5 bases). V gave up 5 bases and J gave up 5 bases, with 12 bases separating them. This CDR3 is 13 amino acids long. The V gene's germline CDR1 is MNHEY and CDR2 SMNVEV (reference sequence). CDR3 protein: CASSPLDTYGYTF. CDR3 coding DNA: TGTGCCAGCAGTCCACTGGACACTTATGGCTACACCTTC.

The chain has TRBV10-3 and TRBJ2-1; 9 nucleotides align to TRBD1. The CDR3 runs to 14 residues. Germline values: CDR1 ENHRY, CDR2 SYGVKD. V lost 4 bases, J lost 6 bases, and 4 bases stayed unmatched. The CDR3 loop reads CAISATGQGNEQFF. Here the CDR3 DNA reads TGTGCCATCAGTGCAACGGGACAGGGCAATGAGCAGTTCTTC.

This clone was picked up one time. The chain uses TRBV5-1 and TRBJ2-5; D unclear. Trimming pared 2 bases from V and 5 bases from J, leaving 16 bases between. Germline assignment: CDR1 SGHRS and CDR2 YFSETQ. This CDR3 is built from 15 residues. The CDR3 is CASSFGIELVETQYF. CDR3 sequence (DNA): TGCGCCAGCAGCTTCGGTATTGAATTAGTGGAGACCCAGTACTTC.

V gene TRBV6-8 combines with J gene TRBJ2-1, with TRBD2 identical over 14 bases. V lost 6 bases to trimming and J lost 6 bases; unmatched junction nucleotides: 13. Germline loops: CDR1 MNHGY, CDR2 SAAAGT. This CDR3 is 18 amino acids long. CDR3 DNA sequence: TGTGCCAGCAGGACGGGACTAGCGGGAGTTGTGTCCCCCAATGAGCAGTTCTTC. Translated: CASRTGLAGVVSPNEQFF.

V usage is TRBV5-1 and J usage is TRBJ2-7; no definite D call. The CDR3 length is 14 residues. With 0 bases removed from V and 3 bases from J, the gap between germline ends came to 10 bases. Germline V gene lookup returns CDR1 SGHRS and CDR2 YFSETQ. This CDR3 is CASSLAVGDYEQYF. In DNA form, the CDR3 reads TGCGCCAGCAGCTTGGCAGTTGGAGACTACGAGCAGTACTTC.

This clone was recorded once. The chain links TRBV7-3 to TRBJ2-5; D might be TRBD1 (6 bases). The CDR3 contains 16 residues. V was trimmed by 5 bases and J by 5 bases, leaving 21 bases between them. Germline CDR1 SGHTA, CDR2 FQGTGA. The CDR3 nucleotides are TGTGCCAGCAGCCCCCGTGGGGGCACCTTAGGGGAGACCCAGTACTTC. It codes for CASSPRGGTLGETQYF.

The rearrangement joins TRBV9 to TRBJ2-2; TRBD1 is a possible D gene (5 bases). This CDR3 region has 17 residues. Germline loops: CDR1 SGDLS, CDR2 YYNGEE. Trimming pared 3 bases from V and 5 bases from J, leaving 20 bases between. The DNA of the CDR3 is TGTGCCAGCAGCGCCCCAGGGTCTCCTTCGTGGACCGGGGAGCTGTTTTTT. Amino acid sequence: CASSAPGSPSWTGELFF.

This rearrangement joins TRBV5-1 to TRBJ2-3; 9 bases match TRBD1. The CDR3 contains 15 residues. Trimming took 0 bases from V and 3 from J; bases not matched to a gene: 2. Germline values: CDR1 SGHRS, CDR2 YFSETQ. Here the CDR3 reads CASSLGQGGTDTQYF. The CDR3 nucleotides are TGCGCCAGCAGCTTGGGACAGGGGGGGACAGATACGCAGTATTTT.

The V call is TRBV5-6, the J call TRBJ1-1; TRBD1 agrees at 7 bases. The ends lost 1 base at V and 12 bases at J; junction bases unmatched: 12. CDR3 size: 14 residues. CDR1 and CDR2 (germline): SGHDT, YYEEEE. Written as DNA, the CDR3 is TGTGCCAGCAGCTTGATCGAGGGCAGGGGGGTAACTTTCTTT. Its translation: CASSLIEGRGVTFF.

The chain employs TRBV12-5 and TRBJ1-5; no clear D. The CDR3 runs 14 residues. Germline V gene lookup returns CDR1 LGHNT and CDR2 FRNRAP. V was pared by 2 bases and J by 1 base, with 6 bases between. CDR3 sequence (DNA): TGTGCTAGTGGTTTGACTTTGAGCAATCAGCCCCAGCATTTT. Protein product: CASGLTLSNQPQHF.

This clone showed up just once. The chain employs TRBV7-9 and TRBJ2-7; perhaps TRBD1 as D (6 bases). CDR1 and CDR2 from the germline V gene are SEHNR and FQNEAQ (reference sequence). This CDR3 is 14 amino acids long. V lost 2 bases to trimming and J lost 0 bases, with 8 bases between them. This chain's CDR3 is CASSLRDTSYEQYF. In DNA, the CDR3 is TGTGCCAGCAGCTTACGGGACACCTCCTACGAGCAGTACTTC.

The rearrangement links TRBV28 to TRBJ2-3; 10 bases line up with TRBD2. This CDR3 has 16 amino acids. J lost 5 bases, V lost 4 bases, and 9 bases had no gene match. Germline loops: CDR1 MDHEN, CDR2 SYDVKM. CDR3 sequence (DNA): TGTGCCAGCAGTTCCCCTCTAGCGGGGGTGGAAGATACGCAGTATTTT. It yields the protein CASSSPLAGVEDTQYF.

This clone showed up just a few times. The CDR3 sequence: CASSPYSNSPLHF. DNA of the CDR3: TGTGCCAGCAGCCCCTACAGTAATTCACCCCTCCACTTT. The rearrangement links TRBV9 to TRBJ1-6; D not certain. Germline V gene sequence: CDR1 SGDLS, CDR2 YYNGEE. The CDR3 loop spans 13 amino acids. The V end lost 4 bases, the J end lost 6 bases, and 8 bases lay between the germline ends.

The CDR3 DNA is TGTGCCAGCAGCTCACAGGAGAACACTGAAGCTTTCTTT. It codes for CASSSQENTEAFF. This sequence joins TRBV7-9 and TRBJ1-1; tentatively, D is TRBD1 (5 bases). The CDR3 runs to 13 residues. CDR1 is SEHNR and CDR2 is FQNEAQ in the germline V gene (reference sequence). The V gene lost 4 bases and the J gene lost 1 base, with 7 bases spanning the gap.

The chain recombines TRBV29-1 with TRBJ2-7; TRBD1 matches 8 bases. Germline V gives CDR1 SQVTM, CDR2 ANQGSEA. This CDR3 spans 14 amino acids. The V gene end was trimmed by 5 bases and the J gene end by 2 bases; junction bases not matched to a gene: 8. CDR3 residues: CSVQTGEGPYEQYF. CDR3 DNA: TGCAGCGTTCAGACAGGGGAAGGTCCCTACGAGCAGTACTTC.

This clone has only a few counts. The V gene is TRBV2, the J gene TRBJ1-1, with 7 positions matching TRBD1. V lost 8 bases to trimming and J lost 5 bases; unmatched junction nucleotides: 14. This CDR3 comprises 15 residues. CDR1 SNHLY and CDR2 FYNNEI come from the germline V gene. In nucleotides, the CDR3 is TGTGCCAGCGTCAAAGAGACAGGGCCGGGGACTGAAGCTTTCTTT. This sequence encodes CASVKETGPGTEAFF.

The chain carries TRBV29-1 and TRBJ2-3; tentatively, D is TRBD1 (6 bases). CDR1 SQVTM and CDR2 ANQGSEA come from the germline V gene. This CDR3 spans 13 amino acids. Trimming took 7 bases from V and 4 from J, leaving 15 bases between them. The CDR3 coding sequence is TGCAGCGCCGAAGGACAGTTATCAGATACGCAGTATTTT. As protein: CSAEGQLSDTQYF.

As regards this clone: Other DNA sequences from this sample encode an identical CDR3 as well. This sequence joins TRBV6-5 and TRBJ1-1; D gene unclear. This CDR3 has 13 residues. Germline CDR1 MNHEY, CDR2 SVGAGI. The V gene lost 6 bases and the J gene lost 4 bases, with 12 bases spanning the gap. CDR3 in DNA: TGTGCCAGCAGCCGACTGGAGGGCACTGAAGCTTTCTTT. It encodes CASSRLEGTEAFF.

The chain uses TRBV20-1 and TRBJ2-1, with 7 bases identical to TRBD2. The V gene end was trimmed by 0 bases and the J gene end by 16 bases; junction bases not matched to a gene: 6. Germline V lookup: CDR1 DFQATT, CDR2 SNEGSKA (reference sequence). The CDR3 length is 11 residues. The CDR3 bases are TGCAGTGCTAGAGATGGGACTAACGTTTTCTTC. This gives the protein CSARDGTNVFF.

The V gene is TRBV11-2, the J gene TRBJ2-7; possible D gene TRBD1, 5 bases. The V and J ends lost 5 bases and 5 bases respectively, with 16 bases between them. The CDR3 length is 14 residues. Germline V gene sequence: CDR1 SGHAT, CDR2 FQNNGV. CDR3 loop: CASSRFKTDHEQYF. The CDR3 DNA is TGTGCCAGCAGCCGATTCAAGACAGACCACGAGCAGTACTTC.

The chain links TRBV10-3 to TRBJ1-5; the D gene is possibly TRBD1 (6 bases). Trimming pared 2 bases from V and 0 bases from J, leaving 8 bases between. From germline, CDR1 is ENHRY and CDR2 SYGVKD. The CDR3 totals 15 residues. CDR3 sequence: CAISEKGHSNQPQHF. The CDR3 DNA reads TGTGCCATCAGTGAGAAGGGACATAGCAATCAGCCCCAGCATTTT.

V usage is TRBV5-1 and J usage is TRBJ2-5, with 12 positions matching TRBD2. CDR1 SGHRS and CDR2 YFSETQ come from the germline V gene. The J segment lost 5 bases and the V segment lost 3 bases, leaving 11 bases of the junction unmatched. The CDR3 covers 17 residues. The CDR3 loop reads CASSSLAGGRLGETQYF. The DNA of the CDR3 is TGCGCCAGCAGCTCCCTAGCGGGGGGGCGATTGGGGGAGACCCAGTACTTC.

This chain joins TRBV10-1 and TRBJ2-7, with TRBD1 matching 10 bases. V was pared by 2 bases and J by 4 bases, with 5 bases of the junction left unmatched. The germline gives CDR1 WNHNN, CDR2 SYGVQD (reference sequence). The CDR3 sequence is 15 residues long. This CDR3 is CASSEEAGQGYEQYF. The CDR3 bases are TGCGCCAGCAGTGAGGAAGCGGGACAGGGGTACGAGCAGTACTTC.

The rearrangement joins TRBV27 to TRBJ1-5, with D tentatively TRBD1 (5 bases). Per germline, CDR1 MNHEY and CDR2 SMNVEV (reference sequence). This CDR3 region has 13 residues. V lost 4 bases and J lost 7, with 11 bases in between. The DNA of the CDR3 is TGTGCCAGCAGTTGGGGGGGAGGGCAGCCCCAGCATTTT. Translated, it gives CASSWGGGQPQHF.

The chain carries TRBV4-2 and TRBJ1-6, with TRBD1 identical over 9 bases. With 4 bases clipped from V and 7 bases from J, the junction kept 8 bases outside the gene matches. The V gene's germline CDR1 is LGHNA and CDR2 YNFKEQ. CDR3 length: 16 residues. For the CDR3, the DNA is TGTGCCAGCAGCCCAGAGGAGGGACAGGGCAATTCACCCCTCCACTTT. It codes for CASSPEEGQGNSPLHF.